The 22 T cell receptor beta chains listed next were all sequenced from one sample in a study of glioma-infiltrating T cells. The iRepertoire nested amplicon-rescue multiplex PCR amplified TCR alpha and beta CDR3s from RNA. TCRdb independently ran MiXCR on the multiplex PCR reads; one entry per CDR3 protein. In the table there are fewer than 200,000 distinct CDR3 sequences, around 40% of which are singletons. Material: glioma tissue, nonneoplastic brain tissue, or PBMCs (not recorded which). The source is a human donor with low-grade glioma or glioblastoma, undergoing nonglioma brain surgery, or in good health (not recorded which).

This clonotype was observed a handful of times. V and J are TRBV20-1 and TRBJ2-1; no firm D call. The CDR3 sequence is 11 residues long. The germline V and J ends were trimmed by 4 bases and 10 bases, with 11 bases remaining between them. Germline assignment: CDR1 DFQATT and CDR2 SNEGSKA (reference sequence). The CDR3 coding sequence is TGCAGTGCTAAAGAGTTGACCGAGCAGTTCTTC. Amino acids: CSAKELTEQFF.

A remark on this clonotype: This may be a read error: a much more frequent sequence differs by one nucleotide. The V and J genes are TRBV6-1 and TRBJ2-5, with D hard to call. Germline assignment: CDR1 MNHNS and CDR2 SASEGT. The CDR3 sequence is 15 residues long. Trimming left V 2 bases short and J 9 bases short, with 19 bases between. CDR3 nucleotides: TGTGCCAGCAGTGAACTACGATGGACCTCCGCCCCCCAGTACTTC. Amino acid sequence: CASSELRWTSAPQYF.

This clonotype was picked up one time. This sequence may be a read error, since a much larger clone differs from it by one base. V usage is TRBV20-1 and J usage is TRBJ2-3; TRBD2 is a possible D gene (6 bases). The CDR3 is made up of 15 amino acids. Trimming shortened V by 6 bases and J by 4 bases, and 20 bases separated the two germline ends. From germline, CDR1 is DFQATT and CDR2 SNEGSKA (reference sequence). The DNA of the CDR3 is TGCAGTGCGATAACGGGGGATTTTCGGGCAGATACGCAGTATTTT. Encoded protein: CSAITGDFRADTQYF.

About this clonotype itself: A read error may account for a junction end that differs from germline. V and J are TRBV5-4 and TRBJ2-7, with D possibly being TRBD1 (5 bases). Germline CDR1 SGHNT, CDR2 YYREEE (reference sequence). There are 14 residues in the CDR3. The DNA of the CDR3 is TGTGCCAGCAGCTTTCCAGACAGACTCTACGAGAAGTACTTC. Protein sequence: CASSFPDRLYEKYF.

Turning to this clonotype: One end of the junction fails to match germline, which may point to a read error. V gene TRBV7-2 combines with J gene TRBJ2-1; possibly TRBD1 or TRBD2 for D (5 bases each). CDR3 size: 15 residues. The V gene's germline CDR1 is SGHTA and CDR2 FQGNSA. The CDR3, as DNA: TGCGCCAGCAGCCAAGTTGCCGGGACCTACAATGATCAGTTCTTC. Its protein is CASSQVAGTYNDQFF.

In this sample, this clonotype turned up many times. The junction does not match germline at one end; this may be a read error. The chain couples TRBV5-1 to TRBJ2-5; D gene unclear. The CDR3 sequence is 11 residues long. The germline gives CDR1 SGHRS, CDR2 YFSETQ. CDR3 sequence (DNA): TGTGCCAGCAGCTTAGAAGAGACCCAGTACTTC. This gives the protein CASSLEETQYF.

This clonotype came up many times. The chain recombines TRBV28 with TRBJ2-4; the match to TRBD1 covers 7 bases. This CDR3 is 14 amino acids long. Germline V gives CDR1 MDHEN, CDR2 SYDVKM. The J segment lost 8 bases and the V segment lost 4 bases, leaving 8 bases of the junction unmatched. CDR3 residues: CASSSTGTEDIQYF. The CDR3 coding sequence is TGTGCCAGCAGTTCGACCGGGACAGAAGACATTCAGTACTTC.

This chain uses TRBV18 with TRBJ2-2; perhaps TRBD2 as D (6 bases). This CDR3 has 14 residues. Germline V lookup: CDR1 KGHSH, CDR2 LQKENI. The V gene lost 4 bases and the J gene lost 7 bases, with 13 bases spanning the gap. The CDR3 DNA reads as TGTGCCAGCTCACTATCAACTAGCCACGGGGAGCTGTTTTTT. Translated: CASSLSTSHGELFF.

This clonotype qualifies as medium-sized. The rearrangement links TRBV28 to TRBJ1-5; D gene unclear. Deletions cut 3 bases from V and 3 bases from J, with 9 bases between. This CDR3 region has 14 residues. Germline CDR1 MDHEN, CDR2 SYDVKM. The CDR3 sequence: CASSLAGVNQPQHF. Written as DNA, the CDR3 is TGTGCCAGCAGTTTGGCCGGAGTCAATCAGCCCCAGCATTTT.

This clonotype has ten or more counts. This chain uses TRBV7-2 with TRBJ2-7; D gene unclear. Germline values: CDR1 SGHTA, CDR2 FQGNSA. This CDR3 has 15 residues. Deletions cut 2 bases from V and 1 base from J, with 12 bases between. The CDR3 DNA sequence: TGTGCCAGCAGCTTAACCTCCGCCGAGTCCTACGAGCAGTACTTC. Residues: CASSLTSAESYEQYF.

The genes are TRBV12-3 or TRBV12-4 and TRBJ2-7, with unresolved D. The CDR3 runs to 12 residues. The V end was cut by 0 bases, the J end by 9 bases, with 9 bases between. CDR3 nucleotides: TGTGCCAGCAGTTTAGCCTCAGCCCTGCAGTACTTC. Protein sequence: CASSLASALQYF.

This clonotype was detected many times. CDR3 amino acids: CSATTSGGGRFF. Here the CDR3 DNA reads TGCAGTGCTACCACTAGCGGGGGTGGGCGGTTCTTC. The V gene is TRBV20-1, the J gene TRBJ2-1; 11 bases fit TRBD2. Trimming took 4 bases from V and 15 from J; bases not matched to a gene: 8. This CDR3 region has 12 residues. Germline V gene lookup returns CDR1 DFQATT and CDR2 SNEGSKA (reference sequence).

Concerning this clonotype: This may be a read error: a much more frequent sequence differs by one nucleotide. The CDR3, as DNA: TGTGCCAGCAGTTTTGCTAGTTCCCATGAGCAGTTCTTC. Protein product: CASSFASSHEQFF. The chain couples TRBV27 to TRBJ2-1; D remains ambiguous. V was pared by 3 bases and J by 8 bases, with 11 bases between. The CDR3 is 13 amino acids. Germline V gene data show CDR1 as MNHEY and CDR2 as SMNVEV (reference sequence).

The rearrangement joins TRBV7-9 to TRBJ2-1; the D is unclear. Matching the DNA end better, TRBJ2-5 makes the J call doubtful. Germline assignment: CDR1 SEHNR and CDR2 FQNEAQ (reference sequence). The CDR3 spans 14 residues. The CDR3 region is CASSPPEAIQTQYF. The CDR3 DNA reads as TGTGCCAGCAGCCCACCCGAGGCAATACAGACCCAGTACTTC.

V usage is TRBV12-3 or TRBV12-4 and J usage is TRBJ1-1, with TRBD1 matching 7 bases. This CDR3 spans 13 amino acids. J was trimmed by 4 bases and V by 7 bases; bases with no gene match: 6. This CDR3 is CASTQGGATEAFF. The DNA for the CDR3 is TGTGCCAGCACCCAGGGGGGGGCCACTGAAGCTTTCTTT.

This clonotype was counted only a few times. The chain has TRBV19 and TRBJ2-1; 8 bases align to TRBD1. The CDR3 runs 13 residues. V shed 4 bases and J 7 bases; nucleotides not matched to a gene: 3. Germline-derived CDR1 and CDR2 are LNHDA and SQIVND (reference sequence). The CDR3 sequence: CASSTTGVNEQFF. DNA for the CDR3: TGTGCCAGTAGTACGACAGGGGTAAATGAGCAGTTCTTC.

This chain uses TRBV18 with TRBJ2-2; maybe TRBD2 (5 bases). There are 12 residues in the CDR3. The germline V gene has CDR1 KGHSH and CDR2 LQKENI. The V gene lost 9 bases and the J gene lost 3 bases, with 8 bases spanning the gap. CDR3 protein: CASGGYTGELFF. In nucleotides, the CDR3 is TGTGCCAGTGGAGGATACACCGGGGAGCTGTTTTTT.

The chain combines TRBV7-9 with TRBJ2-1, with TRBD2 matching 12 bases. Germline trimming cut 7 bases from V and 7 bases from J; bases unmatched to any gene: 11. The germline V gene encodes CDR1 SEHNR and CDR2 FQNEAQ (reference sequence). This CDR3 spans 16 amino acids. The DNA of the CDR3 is TGTGCCAGCATCTTCACGACTAGCGGGAGTCGGAATGAGCAGTTCTTC. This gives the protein CASIFTTSGSRNEQFF.

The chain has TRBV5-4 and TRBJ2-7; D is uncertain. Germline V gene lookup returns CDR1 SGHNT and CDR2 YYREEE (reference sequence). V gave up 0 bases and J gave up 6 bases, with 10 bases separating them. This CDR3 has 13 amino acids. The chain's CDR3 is CASSLAVDREQYF. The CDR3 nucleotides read TGTGCCAGCAGCTTGGCGGTGGATCGCGAGCAGTACTTC.

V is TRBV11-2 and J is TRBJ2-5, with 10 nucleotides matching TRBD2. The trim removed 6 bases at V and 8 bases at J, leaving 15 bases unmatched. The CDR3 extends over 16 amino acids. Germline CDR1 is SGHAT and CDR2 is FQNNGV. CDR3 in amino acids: CASSPTSGARAGTQYF. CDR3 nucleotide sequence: TGTGCCAGCAGTCCTACTAGCGGGGCCAGAGCAGGTACCCAGTACTTC.

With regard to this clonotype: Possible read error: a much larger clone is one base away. The CDR3 bases are TGTGCCAGCAGCAGACTGGGAGGTAAAGACGAGCAGTACTTC. Protein: CASSRLGGKDEQYF. This rearrangement joins TRBV12-3 or TRBV12-4 to TRBJ2-7; perhaps TRBD2 as D (6 bases). The CDR3 totals 14 residues. V dropped 6 bases and J dropped 5 bases, with 17 bases sitting between them.

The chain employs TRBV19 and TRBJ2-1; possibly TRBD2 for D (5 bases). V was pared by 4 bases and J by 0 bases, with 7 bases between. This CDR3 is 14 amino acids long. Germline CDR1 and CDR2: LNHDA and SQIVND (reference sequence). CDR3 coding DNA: TGTGCCAGTAGTAATGGGAGCTCCTACAATGAGCAGTTCTTC. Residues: CASSNGSSYNEQFF.